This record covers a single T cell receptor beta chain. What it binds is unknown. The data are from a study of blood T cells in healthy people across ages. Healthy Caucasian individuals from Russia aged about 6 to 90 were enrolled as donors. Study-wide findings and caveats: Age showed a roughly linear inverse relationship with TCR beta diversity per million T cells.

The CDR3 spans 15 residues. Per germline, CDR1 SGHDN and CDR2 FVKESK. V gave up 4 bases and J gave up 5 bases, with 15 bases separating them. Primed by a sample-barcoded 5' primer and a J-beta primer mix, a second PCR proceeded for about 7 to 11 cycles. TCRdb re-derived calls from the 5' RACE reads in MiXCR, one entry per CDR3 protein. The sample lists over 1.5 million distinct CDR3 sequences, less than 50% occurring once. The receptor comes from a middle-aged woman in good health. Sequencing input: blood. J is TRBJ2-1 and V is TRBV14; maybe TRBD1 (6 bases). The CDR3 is CASSPLDRPHNEQFF. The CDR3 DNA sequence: TGTGCCAGCAGCCCCCTTGACAGGCCCCACAATGAGCAGTTCTTC.